This T cell receptor (beta chain) was captured by sequencing in a study of blood T cell repertoires in COVID-19. As for the study in general: Both acute and convalescent COVID-19 samples were obtained from the United States, Italy and Spain.

The study recruited people aged about 18 to 89 years across roughly 23 US areas. The CDR3 is made up of 16 amino acids. The V segment lost 4 bases and the J segment 5 bases; nucleotides outside the gene matches: 9. In germline, CDR1 is PRHDT, CDR2 FYEKMQ (reference sequence). Using immunoSEQ multiplex PCR, the repertoire was profiled, and TCRdb retains in-frame clones only, with some absent. The table lists about 270,000 clones, 80% to 95% of them singletons. This TCR came from a man between 35 and 55 years old who had been exposed to COVID-19. The V gene is TRBV13, the J gene TRBJ2-1; the match to TRBD1 covers 9 bases. Source material: PBMCs or T cells enriched from blood (not recorded which). The CDR3 DNA follows: TGTGCCAGCAGCTGGTCCCCGGGACAGGGCCACAATGAGCAGTTCTTC. This sequence encodes CASSWSPGQGHNEQFF.